This TCR beta chain emerged from a study of CD8+CD57+ T cells in acquired aplastic anemia (dated by TCRdb to between 2018 and 2020). For the wider study: Extracted DNA from sorted CD4+ and CD8+ cells averaged 3.2 ug, ranging from roughly 0.2 to 30 ug. Healthy donor samples averaged around 10 million reads for CD4+ and roughly 12 million for CD8+ cells.

CDR1 and CDR2, looked up from the germline V gene (reference sequence), are LNHDA and SQIVND. The CDR3 runs 13 amino acids, cysteine and phenylalanine included. Just CDR3 DNA is preserved here, 39 bases in frame from base 1. General findings and caveats noted by the study authors: Patients and healthy controls showed no significant difference in CD8+ Simpson's diversity (P=0.060). About 30 CD8+ CDR3 sequences were found in both patients and controls but appeared to be highly expressed in patients and within the immunodominant clones of the patients.

Comment on this clonotype: Its antigen remains undetermined. Sequence at one end of the junction differs from germline and may be a read error.

In this study, sorted CD4+ and CD8+ T cells from the blood of healthy subjects and of severe aplastic anemia patients had their TCR repertoires deep-sequenced. Ficoll-Paque density gradient centrifugation was used to isolate peripheral blood mononuclear cells. Before DNA was extracted, CD4+ and CD8+ T cells were sorted using either FACS or magnetic beads. Profiling of TCR beta VDJ combinations and CDR3 sequences used genomic DNA as the template. An Illumina HiSeq 2000 was used for TCR repertoire sequencing. In the paper's pipeline: Repertoires were assessed using TRBV/TRBJ rearrangement plots, CDR3 size and DJ length profiles, and Simpson's diversity index. The most abundant DNA sequence in the deep sequencing data was defined as the immunodominant clone. CDR3 amino acid sequences were checked for sharing across subjects and were also compared against the VDJdb database and published repertoires. TCRdb cleaned the public reads at Q25 with fastp, built clones with MiXCR and kept in-frame beta chains. Each entry is one CDR3 protein sequence, shown with its most common DNA and genes. Here the V and J calls rest on TCRdb's processing, not on the authors' analysis. This sample holds around 140,000 distinct CDR3 sequences; less than 45% were observed only once. The ten largest account for 6.5% to 10% of the sample.

The clonotype originates from a human donor in good health, serving as a control. The chain is assembled from TRBV19 and TRBJ2-2; the D region may be TRBD1 or TRBD2, each matching 5 bases equally. The sequencing input was sorted CD4+, CD8+, or CD8+CD57+ T cells (not recorded which) from PBMCs. The DNA is TGTGCCAGTAGCCTGGCAGTCCGAGGGGAGCTGCTTTTT. Its protein product is CASSLAVRGELLF.